This T cell receptor (beta chain) was captured in a study of blood T cell repertoires in COVID-19. About the research overall: Collection of acute and convalescent COVID-19 samples took place in the United States, Italy and Spain. In each case, the material was cDNA or gDNA derived from T cells, B-cell-depleted T cells, or PBMCs.

Per the study methods: Estimation of nucleated cell counts was performed using reference gene primer amplification. Method: immunoSEQ multiplex PCR; TCRdb's copy keeps in-frame clones and lacks some. V and J calls and clone size come straight from that table; D and trimming were deduced from the DNA. The sample yields 250,000 to 350,000 clones, 88% seen once. Trimming cost V 0 bases and J 2 bases; bases outside gene matches: 0. The CDR3 loop spans 14 amino acids. Germline V gene sequence: CDR1 SGHAT, CDR2 FQNNGV. The source of this sequence is a young man with active or convalescent COVID-19. This chain joins TRBV11-2 and TRBJ1-2, with 7 bases lining up with TRBD1. The sequencing sample was made of peripheral blood. Here the CDR3 reads CASSLETGNYGYTF. CDR3 coding DNA: TGTGCCAGCAGCTTAGAGACAGGGAACTATGGCTACACCTTC.